This TCR beta chain stems from a study of control samples from healthy donors and cancer patients. The CDR3 is 15 amino acids. Trimming shortened V by 5 bases and J by 0 bases, and 14 bases separated the two germline ends. The germline gives CDR1 LNHDA, CDR2 SQIVND (reference sequence). The data were produced by immunoSEQ multiplex PCR, yet TCRdb's version contains in-frame clones alone and is incomplete. The repertoire has about 40,000 clones, 92% of them found once; the top ten carry around 3.6%. The TCR comes from a woman in her fifties or sixties in good health. The chain combines TRBV19 with TRBJ2-7; possibly TRBD1 for D (6 bases). The sequenced material came from blood. The CDR3 bases are TGTGCCAGTAGTGAGACAGGCATCCGCTCCTACGAGCAGTACTTC. Translated, it gives CASSETGIRSYEQYF.